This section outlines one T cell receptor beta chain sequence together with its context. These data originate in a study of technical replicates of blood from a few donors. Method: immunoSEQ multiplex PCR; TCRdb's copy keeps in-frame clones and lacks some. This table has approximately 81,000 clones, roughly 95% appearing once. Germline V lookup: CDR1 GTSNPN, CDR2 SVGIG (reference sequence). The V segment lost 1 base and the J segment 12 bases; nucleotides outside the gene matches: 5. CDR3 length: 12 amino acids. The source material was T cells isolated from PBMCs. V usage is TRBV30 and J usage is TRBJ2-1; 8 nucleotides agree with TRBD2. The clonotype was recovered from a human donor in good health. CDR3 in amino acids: CAWSASGSRQFF. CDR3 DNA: TGTGCCTGGAGTGCAAGCGGGAGCAGGCAGTTCTTC.